These 18 T cell receptor beta chains were all obtained from the same sample, sequenced in a study of shared clonotypes between healthy human individuals (dated by TCRdb to the early 2020s). Receptor amplification or capture employed the immunoSEQ multiplex PCR assay. This immuneACCESS table, as held by TCRdb, lists in-frame sequences with V and J called but not all clones. Of the missing ones, under half trace to an unresolved V gene in checked studies; the others have no known cause. For this sample there are about 2.4 million clones; 93% appear just once. The ten largest clonotypes hold 0.36% of the sample. Material for sequencing was naive CD4+ T cells from PBMCs. According to the study, the label for this sample's cell subset or site signals: CD45RA+ positively selected. The receptor set was obtained from a young man in good health. Some clones in this sample may be carry-over from other donors' samples.

This clone appeared once. This chain uses TRBV28 with TRBJ2-7; 8 nucleotides align to TRBD1. The germline CDR1 and CDR2 sequences are MDHEN and SYDVKM. CDR3 length: 15 amino acids. The trim removed 7 bases at V and 1 base at J, leaving 9 bases unmatched. The CDR3 DNA follows: TGTGCCAGCATCACCTCACAGGGGGGATCCTACGAGCAGTACTTC. Translated: CASITSQGGSYEQYF.

This sequence joins TRBV11-3 and TRBJ2-7; D is unclear. The CDR3 is 15 residues long. Germline assignment: CDR1 SGHNT and CDR2 YENEEA. The ends were cut back, 5 bases at V and 0 bases at J, with 14 bases in the middle. For the CDR3, the DNA is TGTGCCAGCAGCCCCGGAGCAGGTAGCTCCTACGAGCAGTACTTC. It specifies CASSPGAGSSYEQYF.

The rearrangement joins TRBV7-2 to TRBJ1-3; D is ambiguous. The CDR3 consists of 14 residues. V was clipped by 1 base and J by 12 bases, with 16 bases between them. The germline V gene has CDR1 SGHTA and CDR2 FQGNSA. The CDR3 bases are TGTGCCAGCAGCTTAGATCTGGGTCCGCCCCTCATATATTTT. It yields the protein CASSLDLGPPLIYF.

This clone occurred once. The chain couples TRBV4-1 to TRBJ2-7, with 7 bases lining up with TRBD2. Per the germline V gene, CDR1 is MGHRA and CDR2 is YSYEKL. V lost 2 bases to trimming and J lost 4 bases; unmatched junction nucleotides: 5. The CDR3 extends over 14 amino acids. This CDR3 is CASSQTLAEYEQYF. CDR3 DNA: TGCGCCAGCAGCCAAACCCTAGCGGAGTACGAGCAGTACTTC.

The gene calls are TRBV28 and TRBJ2-3, with D unresolved. Germline CDR1 is MDHEN and CDR2 is SYDVKM. This CDR3 has 16 residues. The V end was cut by 4 bases, the J end by 0 bases, with 14 bases between. The CDR3 DNA is TGTGCCAGCAGTTCCCAACGCGGTTCTAGCACAGATACGCAGTATTTT. Residues: CASSSQRGSSTDTQYF. The full variable domain, its missing parts supplied by reference TRBV28 and TRBJ2-3, is DVKVTQSSRYLVKRTGEKVFLECVQDMDHENMFWYRQDPGLGLRLIYFSYDVKMKEKGDIPEGYSVSREKKERFSLILESASTNQTSMYLCASSSQRGSSTDTQYFGPGTRLTVL.

The chain is built from TRBV28 and TRBJ2-4, with 11 bases matching TRBD2. Germline CDR1 is MDHEN and CDR2 is SYDVKM. The ends lost 5 bases at V and 3 bases at J; junction bases unmatched: 9. CDR3 length: 17 residues. The CDR3 region is CASSHPGLADHKNIQYF. As DNA, the CDR3 is TGTGCCAGCAGTCACCCGGGACTAGCGGATCACAAAAACATTCAGTACTTC.

The CDR3 loop reads CASSYRTFTEAFF. CDR3 DNA sequence: TGTGCCAGCAGTTACCGGACCTTCACTGAAGCTTTCTTT. The V gene is TRBV6-5, the J gene TRBJ1-1; D gene ambiguous. The germline V and J ends were trimmed by 2 bases and 4 bases, with 8 bases remaining between them. Germline CDR1 reads MNHEY; CDR2 reads SVGAGI. There are 13 residues in the CDR3.

This sequence joins TRBV27 and TRBJ1-5, with 8 bases identical to TRBD1. Germline V lookup: CDR1 MNHEY, CDR2 SMNVEV (reference sequence). The CDR3 is made up of 12 amino acids. V lost 10 bases and J lost 5; bases outside the gene matches: 4. The CDR3 DNA follows: TGTGCCACCTCGACAGGGGATCAGCCCCAGCATTTT. Encoded protein: CATSTGDQPQHF.

This clone was observed once. The genes are TRBV4-1 and TRBJ2-7; 7 bases are shared with TRBD1. The CDR3 loop spans 16 amino acids. Germline assignment: CDR1 MGHRA and CDR2 YSYEKL. The V segment lost 1 base and the J segment 5 bases; nucleotides outside the gene matches: 11. The DNA of the CDR3 is TGCGCCAGCAGCCAAGGCGCTGACAGGGAGTTCAACGAGCAGTACTTC. Its protein product is CASSQGADREFNEQYF.

The V call is TRBV7-7, the J call TRBJ2-3, with 10 positions matching TRBD2. Unmatched junction bases numbered 4, after V lost 1 base and J lost 3 bases. Germline V gene lookup returns CDR1 SSHAT and CDR2 FNYEAQ (reference sequence). This CDR3 is 16 amino acids long. CDR3 nucleotide sequence: TGTGCCAGCAGCTTAGTAGCGGGAGGTGGGACAGATACGCAGTATTTT. Protein: CASSLVAGGGTDTQYF.

The rearrangement joins TRBV11-2 to TRBJ1-2; no clear D gene. This CDR3 comprises 13 residues. Per the germline V gene, CDR1 is SGHAT and CDR2 is FQNNGV. V lost 3 bases and J 8 bases, leaving 13 bases between the germline ends. The CDR3 protein is CASSFGSLGGYTF. CDR3 DNA sequence: TGTGCCAGCAGCTTCGGGAGCTTGGGGGGCTACACCTTC. Full variable domain (outside the CDR3, taken from reference TRBV11-2 and TRBJ1-2): EAGVAQSPRYKIIEKRQSVAFWCNPISGHATLYWYQQILGQGPKLLIQFQNNGVVDDSQLPKDRFSAERLKGVDSTLKIQPAKLEDSAVYLCASSFGSLGGYTFGSGTRLTVV.

The chain has TRBV28 and TRBJ2-2; D uncertain. This CDR3 has 14 residues. Germline loops: CDR1 MDHEN, CDR2 SYDVKM. V was shortened by 5 bases and J by 1 base, with 8 bases between the two germline ends. The CDR3 here is CASSIRQNTGELFF. The CDR3 DNA reads TGTGCCAGCAGTATAAGACAGAACACCGGGGAGCTGTTTTTT.

This chain joins TRBV2 and TRBJ1-1; D is undetermined. V was cut by 2 bases and J by 0 bases, with 4 bases left in between. The CDR3 extends over 13 amino acids. CDR1 is SNHLY, CDR2 FYNNEI, per germline. In DNA form, the CDR3 reads TGTGCCAGCAGTGAAAGCGTGAACACTGAAGCTTTCTTT. This gives the protein CASSESVNTEAFF. Full variable domain (outside the CDR3, taken from reference TRBV2 and TRBJ1-1): EPEVTQTPSHQVTQMGQEVILRCVPISNHLYFYWYRQILGQKVEFLVSFYNNEISEKSEIFDDQFSVERPDGSNFTLKIRSTKLEDSAMYFCASSESVNTEAFFGQGTRLTVV.

This sequence joins TRBV5-5 and TRBJ2-7; TRBD2 matches at 9 bases. From germline, CDR1 is SGHKS and CDR2 YYEKEE (reference sequence). V lost 0 bases to trimming and J lost 12 bases; unmatched junction nucleotides: 4. CDR3 length: 12 residues. The CDR3 loop reads CASSLVAGGPYF. Written as DNA, the CDR3 is TGTGCCAGCAGCTTGGTGGCGGGAGGGCCGTACTTC.

The chain has TRBV5-1 and TRBJ1-4, with D maybe TRBD1 (6 bases). CDR3 size: 16 residues. Between the trimmed V and J ends, which lost 1 base and 0 bases, there was a span of 10 bases. The germline gives CDR1 SGHRS, CDR2 YFSETQ. The CDR3 spells CASSLFGGATNEKLFF. The CDR3 nucleotides read TGCGCCAGCAGCTTGTTTGGGGGCGCAACTAATGAAAAACTGTTTTTT.

This rearrangement joins TRBV28 to TRBJ1-2, with 12 positions matching TRBD1. CDR3 length: 15 amino acids. CDR1 and CDR2 from the germline V gene are MDHEN and SYDVKM. With 2 bases clipped from V and 8 bases from J, the junction kept 6 bases outside the gene matches. CDR3 DNA: TGTGCCAGCAGTTTACCCGGGACAGGGGGCAGAGGCTACACCTTC. This translates into CASSLPGTGGRGYTF.

The chain carries TRBV11-2 and TRBJ2-1; 9 bases map to TRBD2. The CDR3 runs to 17 residues. Trimming at V came to 5 bases and at J to 7 bases, leaving 15 bases not matched to a gene. Germline CDR1 and CDR2: SGHAT and FQNNGV. DNA of the CDR3: TGTGCCAGCAGCCCAGTGGCTAGCGGGGCCCTTAGGAATGAGCAGTTCTTC. Translation: CASSPVASGALRNEQFF.

This chain connects TRBV7-3 to TRBJ1-5; D gene ambiguous. CDR1 SGHTA and CDR2 FQGTGA come from the germline V gene. The germline V and J ends were trimmed by 5 bases and 3 bases, with 8 bases remaining between them. This CDR3 is 13 amino acids long. DNA of the CDR3: TGTGCCAGCAGCCAGACGGTCAATCAGCCCCAGCATTTT. Translating it yields CASSQTVNQPQHF.